The clone carrying this T cell receptor beta chain has a count of ten or more. The antigen is not known. This entry belongs to a study of CD8 T cells in ankylosing spondylitis. Study outcomes and limitations: Matched ankylosing spondylitis synovial fluid reportedly showed significant enrichment of disease-linked clones. Clones linked to the disease showed a CD8+ phenotype. They occurred at relatively low frequencies in peripheral blood. Earlier authors reported some of these motif variants in reactive arthritis synovial fluid and blood. Made up of fewer than 10 highly homologous variants, a TCR beta motif appeared characteristic of ankylosing spondylitis blood.

With molecular barcodes, quantitative 5'-RACE was used to make the TCR beta libraries. MiXCR, applied by TCRdb to the 5' RACE reads, yields one record per CDR3 protein. The table has a few hundred thousand distinct CDR3 sequences, about 7% seen once; the top ten hold around 14%. The specimen was blood, either unsorted or a sorted T cell fraction (not recorded which). This clonotype originated in a male donor with ankylosing spondylitis.

Here the CDR3 reads CSVADWADLKNYGYTF. CDR3 sequence (DNA): TGCAGCGTTGCCGATTGGGCAGACTTGAAAAACTATGGCTACACCTTC. The chain carries TRBV29-1 and TRBJ1-2; D is uncertain. Germline CDR1 SQVTM, CDR2 ANQGSEA. This CDR3 has 16 residues. V lost 4 bases, J lost 2 bases, and 20 bases lay in between.